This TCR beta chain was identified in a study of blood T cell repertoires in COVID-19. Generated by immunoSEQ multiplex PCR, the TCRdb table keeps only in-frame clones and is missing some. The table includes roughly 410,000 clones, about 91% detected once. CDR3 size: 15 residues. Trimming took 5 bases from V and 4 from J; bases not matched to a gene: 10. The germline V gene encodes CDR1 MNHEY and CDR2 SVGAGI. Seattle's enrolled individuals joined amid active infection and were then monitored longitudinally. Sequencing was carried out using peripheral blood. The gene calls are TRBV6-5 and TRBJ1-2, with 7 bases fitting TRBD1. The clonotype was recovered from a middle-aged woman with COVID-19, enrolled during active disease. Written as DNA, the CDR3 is TGTGCCAGCAGTAATCGACAGGGCCCCCTCTATGGCTACACCTTC. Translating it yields CASSNRQGPLYGYTF.